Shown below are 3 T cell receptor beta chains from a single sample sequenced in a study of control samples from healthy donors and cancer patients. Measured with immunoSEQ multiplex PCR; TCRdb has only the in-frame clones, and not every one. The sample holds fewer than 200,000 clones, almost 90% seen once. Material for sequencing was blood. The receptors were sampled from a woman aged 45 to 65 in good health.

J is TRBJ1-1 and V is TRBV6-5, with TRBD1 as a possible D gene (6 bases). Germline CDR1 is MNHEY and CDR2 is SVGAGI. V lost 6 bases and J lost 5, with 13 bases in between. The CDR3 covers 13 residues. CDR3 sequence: CASSRGGWTEAFF. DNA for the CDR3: TGTGCCAGCAGCAGGGGAGGATGGACTGAAGCTTTCTTT.

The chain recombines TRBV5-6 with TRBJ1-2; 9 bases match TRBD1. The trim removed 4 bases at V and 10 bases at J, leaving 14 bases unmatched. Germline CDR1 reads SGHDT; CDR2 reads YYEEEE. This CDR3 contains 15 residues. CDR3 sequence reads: CASSRNFAQGAVYTF. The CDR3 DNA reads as TGTGCCAGCAGCCGAAATTTCGCACAGGGGGCGGTCTACACCTTC.

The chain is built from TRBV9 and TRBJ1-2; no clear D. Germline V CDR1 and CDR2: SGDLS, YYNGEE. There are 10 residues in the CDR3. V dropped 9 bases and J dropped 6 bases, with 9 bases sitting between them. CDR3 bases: TGTGCCAAGGACGGAGATGGCTACACCTTC. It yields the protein CAKDGDGYTF.